Reported below is one T cell receptor (beta chain). The target of this receptor is not known. Base qualities are not provided; no much larger clone lies one nucleotide away. This entry comes from a study of shared clonotypes between healthy human individuals (TCRdb year 2020). With respect to the entire study: The cohort comprised a couple of women and a few men aged 18 to 49 years. For each donor, CD4 naive and CD4 memory were each given three plates, CD8 naive was given two plates, and CD8 memory was given one plate. The study deeply sequenced blood TCR repertoires of about 5 healthy adults to estimate repertoire size and the extent of clonotype sharing between individuals. Libraries were prepared and TCR repertoires were sequenced by different laboratories using diverse techniques, in order to increase sequencing depth and limit assay-specific biases. Between about 0.94 and 8.9 billion PBMCs per donor were obtained by leukapheresis. General study outcomes and caveats: Pairwise subsampling led to the expectation that sequencing depth would affect the degree of clonotype sharing among donors. Because the study included a small number of donors, the genetic and exposure-history diversity represented was limited. Only blood was sampled, and tissue TCR repertoires likely differ from those in blood. Compared with non-shared clonotypes, clonotypes shared by all four sorted-subset donors had higher generation probabilities. Naive subsets generally had larger estimated clonotype richness than memory subsets did. Rarefaction of sorted-subset datasets indicated incomplete sequencing despite the large sequencing depth. Around 5% of naive CD4, more than 3% of naive CD8, 2.3% of memory CD4, and about 0.4% of memory CD8 clonotypes were shared across several donors.

Healthy HIV-negative adults with no recently reported acute infections or vaccinations were included as donors. All donors were Caucasian adults living in Nashville, Tennessee, USA. Magnetic negative selection was used to enrich CD4+ T cells, after which naive cells were positively selected on CD45RA and the negative fraction became the memory subset. Blood was collected by leukapheresis, and PBMCs were isolated by Ficoll-Histopaque density gradient centrifugation and then cryopreserved in liquid nitrogen vapor phase. Purity and quantity of every magnetically sorted T cell population were checked by analytical flow cytometry. Genomic DNA was isolated from every sorted fraction and measured by UV absorbance on a Nanodrop 2000c. The germline V gene encodes CDR1 MDHEN and CDR2 SYDVKM. The CDR3 runs 14 amino acids, cysteine and phenylalanine included. This entry keeps only the CDR3 DNA: 42 bases, framed from base 1. Between the V and J ends, shortened by 8 bases and 11 bases respectively, the junction contains 21 bases.

TCR CDR3 regions were amplified from genomic DNA by multiplex PCR using the deep immunoSEQ assay. Genomic DNA extracted from each cell subset was distributed evenly over all wells of several immunoSEQ 96-well plates, and each plate served as one replicate. For sorted subsets, around 200 ng genomic DNA, equal to about 30,000 T cell genomes, was loaded into each replicate PCR. Purified libraries were quantified with a Qubit 3.0 fluorometer, sized on a Bioanalyzer 2100, and re-quantified with the KAPA Library Quantification kit. A separate single-read 150-cycle Illumina NextSeq 550 flow cell was used to sequence each immunoSEQ 96-well plate. The original methods were these. Because the immunoSEQ output included only junctional sequences and no quality scores, the filtering could not be the same as the filtering used for full-length reads. To assign V/J genes and CDR3, sequences were annotated against IMGT germline references using PyIR, a Python wrapper for IgBLAST v1.9. Reads were removed for weak V/J assignments (E-value above 1e-6), missing CDR3, stop codons, out-of-frame junctions, or ambiguous translated residues. A V3J clonotype was defined by an identical inferred V gene, J gene, and CDR3 amino acid sequence. Percentage overlap between repertoires was calculated by dividing the number of shared unique clonotypes by the size of the smaller repertoire. Richness of each repertoire was evaluated using RTK rarefaction, the Chao1 estimator, and Recon v2.1 estimates of unobserved clonotypes. Generation probabilities were computed with OLGA for all TCRbeta clonotypes obtained by the gDNA method from several donors. TCRdb mirrors the immuneACCESS table, restricted to in-frame sequences. Some clones are absent from its copies; in checked studies, under half trace to an unresolved V gene, and the reason for the others is unknown. The D gene and trimming were derived from the DNA, and the V and J assignments and clone size from that table. In this sample the table shows 500,000 or so clones, around 96% of which occur a single time. The top ten clones comprise under 0.065% of the sample.

Sequenced material: naive CD4+ T cells sorted from blood. The meaning of the sample's cell subset or site label: CD45RA+ positively selected. This chain joins TRBV28 to TRBJ1-4; TRBD1 is a weak D gene call, 5 bases matching. The source of this sequence is a woman in her thirties in good health. The CDR3 sequence is CASGENRNPSKLFF. The sequenced DNA is TGTGCCAGCGGGGAAAACAGGAACCCTTCTAAACTGTTTTTT. Beyond the CDR3, the reference TRBV28 and TRBJ1-4 genes provide the residues; the full variable domain reads: DVKVTQSSRYLVKRTGEKVFLECVQDMDHENMFWYRQDPGLGLRLIYFSYDVKMKEKGDIPEGYSVSREKKERFSLILESASTNQTSMYLCASGENRNPSKLFFGSGTQLSVL.